The rows below give T cell receptor beta chains drawn from one sample of a study of T cell responses to AZD1222 COVID-19 vaccine. Using immunoSEQ multiplex PCR, the repertoire was profiled, and TCRdb retains in-frame clones only, with some absent. The repertoire holds about 270,000 clones, with approximately 94% as singletons. This specimen consisted of peripheral blood, obtained 28 days after the second AZD1222 dose. All receptors derive from an adult who received the AZD1222 COVID-19 vaccine. Each CDR3 is given with its conserved first and last residue. D genes are given only for firm matches. Part of the rows lack a size; the others show once, few, many or a class for expanded clones.

J gene | D gene | clone size | V gene | CDR3 DNA | CDR3 protein
TRBJ2-7 | . | once | TRBV7-9 | TGTGCCAGCAGCTTAGGCCAACTATACGAGCAGTACTTC | CASSLGQLYEQYF
TRBJ2-1 | . | . | TRBV21-1 | TGTGCCAGCAGCTCATCCCCGGACAGGGGGCCCTACAATGAGCAGTTCTTC | CASSSSPDRGPYNEQFF
TRBJ2-7 | . | . | TRBV21-1 | TGTGCCAGCAGCGAAAGGCGGCGGGCGGGAGCGGGAGGGCCTTTTGAGCAGTACTTC | CASSERRRAGAGGPFEQYF
TRBJ2-7 | TRBD1 | . | TRBV27 | TGTGCCAGCAGCGTCGGGACAGGGGCCTACGAGCAGTACTTC | CASSVGTGAYEQYF
TRBJ1-1 | TRBD1 | . | TRBV15 | TGTGCCACCAGCAGAGTTCGAGGGACAGGGGGCCCTGTAGCTTTCTTT | CATSRVRGTGGPVAFF
TRBJ1-5 | TRBD1 | . | TRBV3-1/TRBV3-2 | TGTGCCAGCAGCCAAGAGACAGGGTCGCAGCCCCAGCATTTT | CASSQETGSQPQHF
TRBJ1-2 | . | . | TRBV6-2/TRBV6-3 | TGTGCCAGCAGTCTACAGGGCCGCTATGGCTACACCTTC | CASSLQGRYGYTF
TRBJ1-1 | . | . | TRBV28 | TGTGCCAGCAGCACCCCATGGGGGGGGGTAAACACTGAAGCTTTCTTT | CASSTPWGGVNTEAFF
TRBJ2-7 | TRBD2 | . | TRBV5-1 | TGCGCCAGCAGCTTGGGGCCGGGGACTAGCGACTCCTACGAGCAGTACTTC | CASSLGPGTSDSYEQYF
TRBJ1-3 | . | . | TRBV24-1 | TGTGCCACCAGTGATCACGGGTCATCTGGAAACACCATATATTTT | CATSDHGSSGNTIYF
TRBJ1-5 | TRBD1 | . | TRBV3-1/TRBV3-2 | TGTGCCAGCAGCCGTTACAGGGGTGGCAATCAGCCCCAGCATTTT | CASSRYRGGNQPQHF